This T cell receptor beta chain was recorded in a study of blood T cell repertoires in COVID-19. About the study: Acute and convalescent COVID-19 samples came from the United States, Italy and Spain.

This CDR3 is 14 amino acids long. Germline CDR1 SGHNT, CDR2 YYREEE (reference sequence). Trimming shortened V by 2 bases and J by 0 bases, and 6 bases separated the two germline ends. Original analysis: It was from reference gene primer amplification that nucleated cell counts were estimated. Clones were sequenced by immunoSEQ multiplex PCR, and TCRdb holds only the in-frame ones, with some missing. V and J calls and clone size are given by that table; D and trimming were obtained from the DNA. In the table there are some 500,000 clones, roughly nine tenths of which are singletons. Seattle's cohort entered during active infection and was followed longitudinally. Worth noting for this clone: Other nucleotide sequences in the sample specify the same CDR3.

The V call is TRBV5-4, the J call TRBJ1-3, with D unclear. This sequence originates from a woman between 45 and 60 years old with COVID-19, enrolled during active disease. Sequencing was carried out using peripheral blood. The CDR3 bases are TGTGCCAGCAGCTTTAGCGGCTCTGGAAACACCATATATTTT. Encoded protein: CASSFSGSGNTIYF.